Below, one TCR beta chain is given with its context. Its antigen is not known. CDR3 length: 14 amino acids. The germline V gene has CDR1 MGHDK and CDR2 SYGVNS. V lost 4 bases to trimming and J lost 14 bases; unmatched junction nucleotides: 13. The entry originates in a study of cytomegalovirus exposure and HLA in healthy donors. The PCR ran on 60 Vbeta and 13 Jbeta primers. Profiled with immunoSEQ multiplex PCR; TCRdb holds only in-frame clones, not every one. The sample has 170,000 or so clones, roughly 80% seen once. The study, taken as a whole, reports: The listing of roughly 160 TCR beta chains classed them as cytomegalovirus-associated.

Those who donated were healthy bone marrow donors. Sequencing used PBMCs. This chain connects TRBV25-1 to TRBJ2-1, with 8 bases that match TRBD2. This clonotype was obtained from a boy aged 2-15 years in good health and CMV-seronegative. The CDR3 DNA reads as TGTGCCAGCAGTGGATTGGGAGCGGGGGAACACAAGTTCTTC. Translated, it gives CASSGLGAGEHKFF. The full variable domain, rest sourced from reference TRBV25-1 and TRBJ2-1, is EADIYQTPRYLVIGTGKKITLECSQTMGHDKMYWYQQDPGMELHLIHYSYGVNSTEKGDLSSESTVSRIRTEHFPLTLESARPSHTSQYLCASSGLGAGEHKFFGPGTRLTVL.